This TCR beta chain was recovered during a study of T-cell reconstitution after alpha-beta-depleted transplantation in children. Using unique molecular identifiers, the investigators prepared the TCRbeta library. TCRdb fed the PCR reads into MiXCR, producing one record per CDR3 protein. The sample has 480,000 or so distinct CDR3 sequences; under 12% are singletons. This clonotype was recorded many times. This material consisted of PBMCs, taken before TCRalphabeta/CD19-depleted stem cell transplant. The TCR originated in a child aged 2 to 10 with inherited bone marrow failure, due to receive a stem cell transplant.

The CDR3 reads CASSQDLRTDTQYF. CDR3 DNA: TGCGCCAGCAGCCAGGATCTCCGCACAGATACGCAGTATTTT. The chain links TRBV4-3 to TRBJ2-3; D is uncertain. This CDR3 is 14 amino acids long. The V and J ends lost 3 bases and 1 base respectively, with 8 bases between them. CDR1 LGHNA and CDR2 YSLEER come from the germline V gene.